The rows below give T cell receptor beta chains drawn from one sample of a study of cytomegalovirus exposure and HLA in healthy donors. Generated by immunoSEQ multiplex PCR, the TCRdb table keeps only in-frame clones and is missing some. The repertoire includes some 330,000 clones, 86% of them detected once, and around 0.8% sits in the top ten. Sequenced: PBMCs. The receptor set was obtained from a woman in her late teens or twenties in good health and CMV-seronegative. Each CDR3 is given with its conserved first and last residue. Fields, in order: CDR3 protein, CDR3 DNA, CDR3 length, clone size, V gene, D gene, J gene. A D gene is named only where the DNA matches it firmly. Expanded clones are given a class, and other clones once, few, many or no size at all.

CASMGLAGVGDTQYF | TGTGCCAGCATGGGGCTAGCGGGAGTAGGTGATACGCAGTATTTT | 15 | - | TRBV2 | TRBD2 | TRBJ2-3
CAWNRQGSTEAFF | TGTGCCTGGAACCGACAGGGGAGTACTGAAGCTTTCTTT | 13 | once | TRBV30 | TRBD1 | TRBJ1-1
CATSRVAQGREKLFF | TGTGCCACCAGCAGAGTAGCTCAGGGGCGGGAAAAACTGTTTTTT | 15 | - | TRBV15 | - | TRBJ1-4
CASSMWSEGEMNTEAFF | TGTGCCAGTAGTATGTGGAGCGAGGGGGAGATGAACACTGAAGCTTTCTTT | 17 | - | TRBV19 | - | TRBJ1-1
CATQREWSSYEQYF | TGTGCCACCCAGCGGGAGTGGAGCTCCTACGAGCAGTACTTC | 14 | - | TRBV19 | TRBD2 | TRBJ2-7
CASSDGGARMLETQYF | TGTGCCAGCAGTGACGGAGGTGCACGTATGCTGGAGACCCAGTACTTC | 16 | - | TRBV6-1 | - | TRBJ2-5
CASSPERGQTYYGYTF | TGCGCCAGCAGCCCAGAACGGGGACAGACTTACTATGGCTACACCTTC | 16 | - | TRBV5-4 | TRBD1 | TRBJ1-2
CASSEWTEENIQYF | TGTGCCAGCAGTGAATGGACAGAAGAAAACATTCAGTACTTC | 14 | - | TRBV6-5 | - | TRBJ2-4
CASSPTGGRNQPQHF | TGCGCCAGCAGCCCGACAGGGGGCCGAAATCAGCCCCAGCATTTT | 15 | - | TRBV5-1 | TRBD1 | TRBJ1-5
CASKQSPEKLFF | TGTGCCAGCAAACAGTCTCCTGAAAAACTGTTTTTT | 12 | - | TRBV2 | - | TRBJ1-4
CASSPDSSYEQYF | TGCGCCAGCAGCCCGGACAGCTCCTACGAGCAGTACTTC | 13 | once | TRBV5-1 | - | TRBJ2-7
CASSPGTGALPYEQYF | TGTGCCAGCAGCCCGGGAACGGGAGCCCTCCCCTACGAGCAGTACTTC | 16 | - | TRBV5-4 | - | TRBJ2-7
CASSRIQGTPETQYF | TGTGCCAGCTCGCGGATACAGGGGACTCCGGAGACCCAGTACTTC | 15 | - | TRBV18 | - | TRBJ2-5
CASSLWVLDTGGSNQPQHF | TGTGCCAGCAGCTTGTGGGTGTTGGACACAGGCGGTAGCAATCAGCCCCAGCATTTT | 19 | - | TRBV5-6 | - | TRBJ1-5
CASSLARGGELFF | TGTGCCAGCAGCTTGGCTCGGGGAGGGGAGCTGTTTTTT | 13 | - | TRBV5-8 | - | TRBJ2-2
CASSHAGNTIYF | TGCGCCAGCAGCCATGCGGGAAACACCATATATTTT | 12 | - | TRBV4-3 | - | TRBJ1-3
CASSLRGHDTEAFF | TGTGCCAGCTCACTCAGGGGGCACGACACTGAAGCTTTCTTT | 14 | - | TRBV18 | TRBD1 | TRBJ1-1
CASTQANTGELFF | TGTGCCAGCACACAGGCGAACACCGGGGAGCTGTTTTTT | 13 | - | TRBV9 | - | TRBJ2-2
CSGIQGPLAVNTEAFF | TGCAGCGGTATACAGGGACCTCTGGCTGTGAACACTGAAGCTTTCTTT | 16 | - | TRBV29-1 | - | TRBJ1-1
CASSLTSGRAYNEQFF | TGTGCCAGCAGCTTGACTAGCGGGAGGGCCTACAATGAGCAGTTCTTC | 16 | - | TRBV5-4 | TRBD2 | TRBJ2-1
CASSADREAKNIQYF | TGTGCCAGCAGTGCGGACAGGGAGGCCAAAAACATTCAGTACTTC | 15 | - | TRBV6-5 | TRBD1 | TRBJ2-4
CASSAGTANTEAFF | TGTGCCAGCAGTGCAGGGACAGCTAACACTGAAGCTTTCTTT | 14 | - | TRBV6-1 | TRBD1 | TRBJ1-1
CASSSTGGQETQYF | TGTGCCAGCAGTTCAACCGGGGGACAAGAGACCCAGTACTTC | 14 | - | TRBV6-5 | - | TRBJ2-5
CASSFDKNTGELFF | TGTGCCAGCAGCTTCGACAAGAACACCGGGGAGCTGTTTTTT | 14 | once | TRBV7-8 | - | TRBJ2-2
CATLVLQGTGELFF | TGTGCCACCCTAGTATTACAGGGAACCGGGGAGCTGTTTTTT | 14 | - | TRBV28 | - | TRBJ2-2
CASSLGTRGVQPQHF | TGTGCCAGCAGCTTAGGGACCCGGGGAGTTCAGCCCCAGCATTTT | 15 | - | TRBV7-2 | - | TRBJ1-5
CASSLAGRNYEQYF | TGTGCCAGCAGTTTGGCGGGAAGGAACTACGAGCAGTACTTC | 14 | - | TRBV28 | - | TRBJ2-7
CASSLEGASGTYEQYF | TGTGCCAGCAGCTTAGAAGGTGCTAGCGGGACCTACGAGCAGTACTTC | 16 | - | TRBV13 | TRBD2 | TRBJ2-7
CASSLSGTWGEKLFF | TGTGCCAGCAGTTTATCCGGGACTTGGGGTGAAAAACTGTTTTTT | 15 | - | TRBV27 | - | TRBJ1-4
CASTGINEKLFF | TGTGCCAGCACAGGGATAAATGAAAAACTGTTTTTT | 12 | - | TRBV6-6 | - | TRBJ1-4
CASSPSRVAGHWYEQYF | TGTGCCAGCTCACCTTCCAGGGTGGCCGGTCATTGGTACGAGCAGTACTTC | 17 | - | TRBV18 | - | TRBJ2-7
CASSQEPPGLANTGELFF | TGCGCCAGCAGCCAAGAGCCTCCGGGACTAGCGAACACCGGGGAGCTGTTTTTT | 18 | - | TRBV4-1 | TRBD2 | TRBJ2-2
CASSERVYGYTF | TGTGCCAGCAGTGAACGTGTCTATGGCTACACCTTC | 12 | few | TRBV25-1 | - | TRBJ1-2
CASSPLTSERYEQYF | TGTGCCAGCAGTCCCCTGACTAGCGAGCGGTACGAGCAGTACTTC | 15 | - | TRBV28 | TRBD2 | TRBJ2-7
CATSTRLAGDNEQFF | TGTGCCACCAGCACACGACTAGCGGGAGACAATGAGCAGTTCTTC | 15 | - | TRBV15 | TRBD2 | TRBJ2-1
CASSPGGYGYTF | TGTGCCAGCAGCCCTGGGGGCTACGGCTACACCTTC | 12 | - | TRBV7-8 | - | TRBJ1-2
CASSYPPEGTRDTQYF | TGTGCCAGCAGTTACCCCCCGGAGGGGACCAGAGATACGCAGTATTTT | 16 | - | TRBV6-9 | - | TRBJ2-3
CASRIGGEVYNEQFF | TGTGCCAGCAGGATCGGAGGGGAAGTGTACAATGAGCAGTTCTTC | 15 | - | TRBV6-6 | - | TRBJ2-1
CASGPGEGYGYTF | TGTGCCAGCGGCCCCGGGGAAGGGTATGGCTACACCTTC | 13 | few | TRBV7-2 | - | TRBJ1-2
CASSQVSGPPQHF | TGCGCCAGCAGCCAAGTCTCCGGTCCGCCCCAGCATTTT | 13 | - | TRBV4-1 | - | TRBJ1-5
CAWSFQGKGYTF | TGTGCCTGGAGTTTTCAGGGTAAAGGCTACACCTTC | 12 | - | TRBV30 | - | TRBJ1-2
CASSFDRGLGYTF | TGTGCCAGCAGTTTCGACAGGGGATTAGGCTACACCTTC | 13 | - | TRBV28 | TRBD1 | TRBJ1-2
CASSSPGQPQHF | TGTGCCAGCAGCTCGCCGGGGCAGCCCCAGCATTTT | 12 | few | TRBV7-2 | - | TRBJ1-5
CASSPDRGNEKLFF | TGTGCCAGCAGCCCAGACAGGGGTAATGAAAAACTGTTTTTT | 14 | - | TRBV7-8 | TRBD1 | TRBJ1-4
CASSTQGRAEAFF | TGTGCCAGCAGTACACAGGGGCGGGCTGAAGCTTTCTTT | 13 | - | TRBV6-6 | TRBD1 | TRBJ1-1
CASSLGGVQETQYF | TGCGCCAGCAGCTTGGGGGGGGTCCAAGAGACCCAGTACTTC | 14 | - | TRBV5-1 | - | TRBJ2-5